Below, 13 T cell receptor beta chains from the same sample are listed, as sequenced in a study of beta chain features in type 1 diabetes. Regarding the study as a whole: Shortening that was moderate but significant affected the TCRB CDR3s of Type 1 diabetes patients in all four CD4+ subsets.

These receptors lack a known antigen. Every isolated RNA sample was fully reverse transcribed, so sequencing captured expressed TCRB transcripts. Produced via immunoSEQ multiplex PCR; TCRdb's table is partial and in-frame only. The data hold 250,000 or so clones, with approximately 13% observed a single time. Sequenced input: naive CD4+ T cells from blood. These receptors were collected from a man aged 30-40 years with type 1 diabetes.

The rearrangement links TRBV6-6 to TRBJ1-5, with 9 bases aligning to TRBD1. Trimming removed 2 bases from V and 5 bases from J; junction bases left unmatched: 7. CDR1 is MNHNY, CDR2 SVGAGI, per germline (reference sequence). The CDR3 runs 16 residues. CDR3 sequence: CASSYLGQGGYQPQHF. The CDR3 region has the DNA TGTGCCAGCAGTTACCTGGGACAGGGAGGGTATCAGCCCCAGCATTTT.

The chain has TRBV4-1 and TRBJ1-5; D remains unclear. CDR3 size: 16 residues. In germline, CDR1 is MGHRA, CDR2 YSYEKL. Trimming left V 0 bases short and J 2 bases short, with 11 bases between. DNA of the CDR3: TGCGCCAGCAGCCAAGATCCCGGGGTCGGCAATCAGCCCCAGCATTTT. This gives the protein CASSQDPGVGNQPQHF.

This clone was recorded a few times. V is TRBV9 and J is TRBJ1-2; 7 bases are shared with TRBD1. V gave up 3 bases and J gave up 6 bases; unmatched junction bases: 8. Germline V CDR1 and CDR2: SGDLS, YYNGEE. The CDR3 has 14 residues. The chain's CDR3 is CASSADRVYDGYTF. In DNA, the CDR3 is TGTGCCAGCAGCGCCGACAGGGTTTACGATGGCTACACCTTC.

This rearrangement joins TRBV5-1 to TRBJ2-5; 7 nucleotides agree with TRBD1. CDR1 is SGHRS, CDR2 YFSETQ, per germline. The CDR3 is 15 amino acids. The V and J ends lost 4 bases and 5 bases, in that order; junction bases with no gene match: 11. The CDR3 DNA follows: TGCGCCAGCAGCCGCCCCTTCACAGGGGACGAGACCCAGTACTTC. It encodes CASSRPFTGDETQYF.

This clone was observed a few times. The J gene is TRBJ2-1, the V gene TRBV6-1; the match to TRBD2 covers 13 bases. Germline V gene lookup returns CDR1 MNHNS and CDR2 SASEGT. Germline trimming cut 1 base from V and 4 bases from J; bases unmatched to any gene: 1. CDR3 size: 16 residues. The CDR3 spells CASSEVLAGGYNEQFF. Written as DNA, the CDR3 is TGTGCCAGCAGTGAAGTACTAGCGGGAGGGTACAATGAGCAGTTCTTC.

The chain uses TRBV2 and TRBJ1-4; a possible D gene is TRBD1 (6 bases). The CDR3 covers 14 residues. V shed 6 bases and J shed 3 bases, with 11 bases lying between them. Germline V lookup: CDR1 SNHLY, CDR2 FYNNEI. In DNA, the CDR3 is TGTGCCAGCAGCCAGGGGTTATCTAATGAAAAACTGTTTTTT. This encodes CASSQGLSNEKLFF.

The table lists this clone with a few counts. The rearrangement joins TRBV30 to TRBJ1-4, with TRBD1 matching over 8 bases. CDR1 is GTSNPN and CDR2 is SVGIG in the germline V gene (reference sequence). J was trimmed by 7 bases and V by 3 bases; bases with no gene match: 4. The CDR3 spans 13 residues. The CDR3 nucleotides read TGTGCCTGGAGCGCAGGGGGCTTTGAAAAACTGTTTTTT. Translating gives CAWSAGGFEKLFF.

The rearrangement uses TRBV5-4 and TRBJ2-7; 12 bases match TRBD2. The CDR3 is made up of 15 amino acids. V shed 5 bases, J shed 3 bases, and the junction held 6 bases outside the gene matches. Germline CDR1 SGHNT, CDR2 YYREEE (reference sequence). CDR3 nucleotide sequence: TGTGCCAGCAGTTTGACTAGCGGGGGAGTCTACGAGCAGTACTTC. This gives the protein CASSLTSGGVYEQYF.

This chain uses TRBV9 with TRBJ2-2; D remains unclear. CDR1 SGDLS and CDR2 YYNGEE come from the germline V gene. This CDR3 spans 13 amino acids. The V and J ends lost 4 bases and 2 bases respectively, with 6 bases between them. CDR3 nucleotides: TGTGCCAGCAGCTCCTATAACACCGGGGAGCTGTTTTTT. Protein sequence: CASSSYNTGELFF. Complete variable domain (other parts from reference TRBV9 and TRBJ2-2): DSGVTQTPKHLITATGQRVTLRCSPRSGDLSVYWYQQSLDQGLQFLIQYYNGEERAKGNILERFSAQQFPDLHSELNLSSLELGDSALYFCASSSYNTGELFFGEGSRLTVL.

The chain links TRBV2 to TRBJ2-7; the D gene is possibly TRBD1 (6 bases). The germline gives CDR1 SNHLY, CDR2 FYNNEI. The CDR3 consists of 14 residues. V lost 4 bases, J lost 5 bases, and 15 bases lay in between. The CDR3 sequence: CASSGSGEWDEQYF. CDR3 nucleotide sequence: TGTGCCAGCAGTGGGTCAGGGGAATGGGACGAGCAGTACTTC.

This clone was recorded a few times. The chain has TRBV27 and TRBJ1-1, with TRBD1 matching over 8 bases. This CDR3 comprises 15 residues. Germline lookup yields CDR1 MNHEY and CDR2 SMNVEV (reference sequence). The J segment lost 2 bases and the V segment lost 5 bases, leaving 7 bases of the junction unmatched. The CDR3 is CASSRDRGGNTEAFF. In DNA, the CDR3 is TGTGCCAGCAGTCGTGACAGGGGAGGAAACACTGAAGCTTTCTTT.

The chain carries TRBV30 and TRBJ2-7; no firm D call. Trimming stripped 1 base from V and 2 bases from J, with 6 bases between. The CDR3 has 12 amino acids. Germline CDR1 GTSNPN, CDR2 SVGIG (reference sequence). The CDR3 loop reads CAWSALTYEQYF. As DNA, the CDR3 is TGTGCCTGGAGTGCACTTACCTACGAGCAGTACTTC. Looking up the rest from reference TRBV30 and TRBJ2-7 gives the full variable domain: SQTIHQWPATLVQPVGSPLSLECTVEGTSNPNLYWYRQAAGRGLQLLFYSVGIGQISSEVPQNLSASRPQDRQFILSSKKLLLSDSGFYLCAWSALTYEQYFGPGTRLTVT.

The J gene is TRBJ2-1, the V gene TRBV29-1; D is perhaps TRBD1 (7 bases). This CDR3 has 16 amino acids. V lost 0 bases, J lost 2 bases, and 14 bases lay in between. CDR1 and CDR2 (germline): SQVTM, ANQGSEA. The CDR3 here is CSVEESPGGPYNEQFF. Here the CDR3 DNA reads TGCAGCGTTGAAGAGTCGCCAGGGGGGCCCTACAATGAGCAGTTCTTC.